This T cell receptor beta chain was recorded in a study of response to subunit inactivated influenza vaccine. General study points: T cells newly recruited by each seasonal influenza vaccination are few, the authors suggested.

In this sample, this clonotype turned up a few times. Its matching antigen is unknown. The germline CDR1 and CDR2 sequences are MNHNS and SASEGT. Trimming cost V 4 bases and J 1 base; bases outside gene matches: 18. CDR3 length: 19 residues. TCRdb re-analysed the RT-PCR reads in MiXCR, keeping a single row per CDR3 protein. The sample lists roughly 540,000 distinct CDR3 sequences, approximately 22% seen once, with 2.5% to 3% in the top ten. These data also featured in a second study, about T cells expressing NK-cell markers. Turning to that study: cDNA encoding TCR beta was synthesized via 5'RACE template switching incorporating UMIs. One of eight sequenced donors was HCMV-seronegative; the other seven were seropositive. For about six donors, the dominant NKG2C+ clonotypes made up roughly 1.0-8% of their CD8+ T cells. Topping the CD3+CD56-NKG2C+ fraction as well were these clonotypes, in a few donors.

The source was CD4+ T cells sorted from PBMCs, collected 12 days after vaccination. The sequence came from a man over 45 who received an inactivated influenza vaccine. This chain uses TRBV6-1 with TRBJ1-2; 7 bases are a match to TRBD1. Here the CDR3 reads CASSGTGYSMRLRNYGYTF. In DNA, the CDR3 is TGTGCCAGCAGTGGGACAGGTTATAGTATGCGGCTACGTAACTATGGCTACACCTTC.